This T cell receptor beta chain was recovered during a study of blood T cell repertoires in COVID-19 (dated by TCRdb to the early 2020s). Some background on the complete study: Recovered participants in ImmuneRACE Cohort 3 were defined by two consecutive negative NP/OP PCR tests, clearance by a healthcare professional, or resolution of symptoms. Samples from collaborators originated in the United States, Italy and Spain and spanned both the acute and convalescent phases of COVID-19. The prospective study material was composed of cDNA or gDNA derived from T cells, B-cell-depleted T cells, or PBMCs. The dataset comprised deeply sampled blood TCRbeta repertoires from subjects exposed to, actively infected with, or recovered from COVID-19. A freely available public database, intended as a resource for researchers studying the immune response to SARS-CoV-2, is where the repertoires were released. Samples were obtained from the ongoing ImmuneRACE study (first 160 participants) and from 1,254 subjects provided by 6 global collaborators. Sample metadata almost always included a de-identified subject ID, COVID-19 status, age in years and sex. Where available, HLA class I and class II types were obtained from metadata supplied by the sample provider rather than from assay-based typing. What the work shows at the level of the full study, not this receptor alone: The amount of clinical and demographic metadata varied by source and participant and was provided uncurated.

The immunoSEQ Assay, a bias-controlled multiplex PCR, was used to amplify TCRbeta CDR3 regions from genomic DNA. For the original study's pipeline: The number of nucleated cells in each sample was estimated from the amplification of reference gene primers within the assay. To quantify the absolute abundance of each unique TCRbeta CDR3 rearrangement, sequence reads were collapsed and filtered. For each sample, productive Simpson clonality was calculated by taking the square root of Simpson's diversity index across productive rearrangements. TCRdb's version of the immuneACCESS table is confined to in-frame rearrangements and falls short of the full clone set. An unresolved V gene accounts for under half of the shortfall where checked; the remainder is of unknown origin. The V and J calls and clone size are taken from that table; D and trimming were inferred from the DNA. Counted in this sample were roughly 160,000 clones; roughly 85% of them appeared once. Roughly 19% of the sample is taken by the ten largest.

From cysteine to phenylalanine, the CDR3 is 15 amino acids long. Only the CDR3 region is kept as DNA, spanning 45 bases read in frame from base 1. For this chain, trimming is 6 bases at the V end and 5 bases at the J end, and the number of junction bases without a gene match is 9. The germline V gene encodes CDR1 LGHNT and CDR2 FRNRAP. In the prospective study, participants were roughly 18 to 95 years old, resided in about 25 geographic areas of the United States, and were enrolled through a virtual design. In the prospective study, participants were assigned to cohorts based on the clinical history participants reported in a screening survey and a study questionnaire. In the prospective study, mobile phlebotomists collected whole blood, serum and a nasopharyngeal or oropharyngeal swab from each participant. Prospective study participants could optionally give additional blood draws and questionnaires over an approximately two-month period. Before DNA extraction, blood samples from the prospective study were shipped at room temperature or frozen.

In this sample, this clone turned up a few times. The clone's antigen remains unknown. It has no much larger one-base neighbor in the sample; base qualities were not kept. The receptor's source is a woman between 70 and 85 years old in a cohort exposed to, infected with or recovered from COVID-19 (not recorded which). The sample comprised PBMCs or T cells enriched from blood (not recorded which). The sequence links TRBV12-5 to TRBJ2-2; 7 middle bases align to TRBD1. The CDR3 protein is CASGTGTVLTGELFF. In nucleotides, the sequence is TGTGCTAGTGGAACCGGGACAGTGTTGACCGGGGAGCTGTTTTTT. Joined to the reference TRBV12-5 and TRBJ2-2 proteins, this CDR3 gives the full variable domain: DARVTQTPRHKVTEMGQEVTMRCQPILGHNTVFWYRQTMMQGLELLAYFRNRAPLDDSGMPKDRFSAEMPDATLATLKIQPSEPRDSAVYFCASGTGTVLTGELFFGEGSRLTVL.